The sequence of this TCR beta chain was determined in a study of glioma-infiltrating T cells. Between the trimmed V and J ends, which lost 6 bases and 10 bases, there was a span of 18 bases. The germline V gene encodes CDR1 MNHNS and CDR2 SASEGT. The CDR3 totals 13 residues. Using RNA template, CDR3s of TCR alpha and beta were amplified with iRepertoire arm-PCR. Tissue mRNA or PBMC total RNA, roughly 90-400 ng, went into one-step reverse transcription and amplification. A single record per CDR3 protein comes from TCRdb applying MiXCR to the multiplex PCR reads. The top ten hold 6% to 7% of the sample, which has roughly 42,000 distinct CDR3 sequences, about a fifth seen once. This clonotype is categorized as medium-sized.

This chain links TRBV6-1 with TRBJ1-2; maybe TRBD1 (5 bases). The sequenced sample was glioma tissue, nonneoplastic brain tissue, or PBMCs (not recorded which). The source of this sequence is a human donor with low-grade glioma or glioblastoma, undergoing nonglioma brain surgery, or in good health (not recorded which). The CDR3 nucleotides read TGTGCCAGCAGACCCGGGACCGCATCGTACTACACCTTC. It is translated as CASRPGTASYYTF.